Below, one T cell receptor beta chain is given with its context. TCRdb keeps only in-frame clones here, not all; method: immunoSEQ multiplex PCR. The sample has tens of thousands of clones, around nine tenths seen once. These data are taken from a study of T cell changes during pregnancy in multiple sclerosis. CDR1 MRHNA and CDR2 SNTAGT come from the germline V gene. The J segment lost 2 bases and the V segment lost 8 bases, leaving 0 bases of the junction unmatched. This CDR3 contains 14 residues. Sequences were derived from peripheral blood, sampled in the first trimester of pregnancy. The V call is TRBV6-4, the J call TRBJ2-1, with TRBD2 identical over 13 bases. The receptor's source is a female donor in good health, enrolled as a control in a pregnancy study. The CDR3 region is CASGTSGAYNEQFF. DNA of the CDR3: TGTGCCAGCGGGACTAGCGGGGCCTACAATGAGCAGTTCTTC.